The 23 T cell receptor beta chains listed next were all sequenced from one sample in a study of T cell responses to AZD1222 COVID-19 vaccine. TCRdb's table, derived via immunoSEQ multiplex PCR, lists solely in-frame clones and lacks some. Of 150,000 or so clones in the sample, 88% are singletons; the top ten hold more than 5%. The sample here was peripheral blood, taken on day 0 of AZD1222 vaccination. Source of these receptors: an adult in good health.

The chain joins TRBV5-1 to TRBJ1-3, with a possible D match to TRBD1 (5 bases). The V gene lost 3 bases and the J gene lost 1 base, with 8 bases spanning the gap. CDR1 is SGHRS and CDR2 is YFSETQ in the germline V gene. CDR3 length equals 14 residues. CDR3 sequence (DNA): TGCGCCAGCAGCTCCGACAGTTCTGGAAACACCATATATTTT. It codes for CASSSDSSGNTIYF.

This chain joins TRBV14 and TRBJ1-1; unclear D gene. The V and J ends lost 1 base and 1 base respectively, with 4 bases between them. The CDR3 is made up of 13 amino acids. Germline-derived CDR1 and CDR2 are SGHDN and FVKESK. The CDR3 spells CASSQAENTEAFF. The DNA for the CDR3 is TGTGCCAGCAGCCAAGCCGAGAACACTGAAGCTTTCTTT.

The chain is built from TRBV4-3 and TRBJ1-3; TRBD1 aligns across 7 bases. Germline V gene lookup returns CDR1 LGHNA and CDR2 YSLEER. The CDR3 is 16 amino acids. V shed 0 bases and J 4 bases; nucleotides not matched to a gene: 6. The CDR3 sequence is CASSQDYEGAGNTIYF. The CDR3 DNA sequence: TGCGCCAGCAGCCAAGACTACGAGGGGGCGGGAAACACCATATATTTT.

The CDR3 protein is CASSEAGQGSYEQYF. The CDR3 bases are TGTGCCAGCAGTGAAGCCGGACAGGGTTCCTACGAGCAGTACTTC. V gene TRBV2 combines with J gene TRBJ2-7; 8 bases are a match to TRBD1. This CDR3 region has 15 residues. The germline gives CDR1 SNHLY, CDR2 FYNNEI. Trimming removed 0 bases from V and 1 base from J; junction bases left unmatched: 2.

This chain joins TRBV29-1 and TRBJ1-2; D ambiguous. V was trimmed by 4 bases and J by 4 bases, leaving 10 bases between them. The CDR3 covers 12 residues. Germline V CDR1 and CDR2: SQVTM, ANQGSEA. The CDR3 bases are TGCAGCGTTGCAGGCAGCTTCTATGGCTACACCTTC. This encodes CSVAGSFYGYTF. The full variable domain, with the rest looked up from reference TRBV29-1 and TRBJ1-2, is SAVISQKPSRDICQRGTSLTIQCQVDSQVTMMFWYRQQPGQSLTLIATANQGSEATYESGFVIDKFPISRPNLTFSTLTVSNMSPEDSSIYLCSVAGSFYGYTFGSGTRLTVV.

The V call is TRBV2, the J call TRBJ1-5, with unresolved D. CDR3 length: 14 residues. Germline V gene data show CDR1 as SNHLY and CDR2 as FYNNEI. The V end was cut by 3 bases, the J end by 4 bases, with 10 bases between. CDR3 sequence (DNA): TGTGCCAGCAGTGAGGCAGGCCGAAATCAGCCCCAGCATTTT. It is translated as CASSEAGRNQPQHF.

The gene calls are TRBV6-5 and TRBJ1-4, with a weak D call TRBD1 (5 bases). This CDR3 spans 15 amino acids. Deletions cut 6 bases from V and 7 bases from J, with 18 bases between. The germline gives CDR1 MNHEY, CDR2 SVGAGI. The CDR3 sequence: CASSLSWGSGEKLFF. CDR3 nucleotide sequence: TGTGCCAGCAGCCTCTCATGGGGGAGCGGTGAAAAACTGTTTTTT.

This clone turned up a few times. V gene TRBV5-1 combines with J gene TRBJ2-3, with D perhaps TRBD1 (5 bases). Per germline, CDR1 SGHRS and CDR2 YFSETQ. This CDR3 has 14 residues. The V end lost 9 bases, the J end lost 5 bases, and 19 bases lay between the germline ends. CDR3 sequence (DNA): TGCGCCACCAGGACATCCCCTTCGCAAGATACGCAGTATTTT. Protein: CATRTSPSQDTQYF.

The V gene is TRBV28, the J gene TRBJ2-7, with 9 bases identical to TRBD2. Germline V gene lookup returns CDR1 MDHEN and CDR2 SYDVKM. The junction had 9 bases not matched to a gene; V was cut back by 3 bases and J by 6 bases. CDR3 length: 15 residues. CDR3 nucleotides: TGTGCCAGCAGTTTGGCGGGAGGGCCTTTAAGCGAGCAGTACTTC. Amino acids: CASSLAGGPLSEQYF. The variable domain in full, completed from reference TRBV28 and TRBJ2-7, reads DVKVTQSSRYLVKRTGEKVFLECVQDMDHENMFWYRQDPGLGLRLIYFSYDVKMKEKGDIPEGYSVSREKKERFSLILESASTNQTSMYLCASSLAGGPLSEQYFGPGTRLTVT.

V gene TRBV2 combines with J gene TRBJ1-1, with a tentative D call TRBD1 (6 bases). The CDR3 is 14 amino acids. Trimming shortened V by 7 bases and J by 1 base, and 13 bases separated the two germline ends. CDR1 SNHLY and CDR2 FYNNEI come from the germline V gene. CDR3 coding DNA: TGTGCCAGCACGGTGGACAGAGGGAACACTGAAGCTTTCTTT. Its translation: CASTVDRGNTEAFF.

The CDR3 sequence: CASSQGGTGNEKLFF. For the CDR3, the DNA is TGCGCCAGCAGCCAAGGGGGCACGGGTAATGAAAAACTGTTTTTT. The chain couples TRBV4-1 to TRBJ1-4, with D perhaps matching TRBD1 (5 bases). The CDR3 runs to 15 residues. Germline V gene data show CDR1 as MGHRA and CDR2 as YSYEKL. Trimming cost V 1 base and J 4 bases, with 10 bases left between them.

This chain connects TRBV19 to TRBJ2-7, with D tentatively TRBD2 (5 bases). There are 12 residues in the CDR3. V was cut by 7 bases and J by 5 bases, with 12 bases left in between. Germline-derived CDR1 and CDR2 are LNHDA and SQIVND (reference sequence). CDR3 loop: CASNEGTDEQYF. CDR3 DNA sequence: TGTGCCAGTAATGAGGGTACTGACGAGCAGTACTTC.

The chain couples TRBV7-9 to TRBJ1-1; D is undetermined. The V and J ends lost 0 bases and 4 bases respectively, with 9 bases between them. Germline assignment: CDR1 SEHNR and CDR2 FQNEAQ (reference sequence). This CDR3 spans 14 amino acids. CDR3 sequence (DNA): TGTGCCAGCAGCTTAGCGGGAAGGAGCACTGAAGCTTTCTTT. Its protein is CASSLAGRSTEAFF. The full variable domain, rest sourced from reference TRBV7-9 and TRBJ1-1, is DTGVSQNPRHKITKRGQNVTFRCDPISEHNRLYWYRQTLGQGPEFLTYFQNEAQLEKSRLLSDRFSAERPKGSFSTLEIQRTEQGDSAMYLCASSLAGRSTEAFFGQGTRLTVV.

The CDR3 DNA is TGTGCCAGCAGAGCACAGGGACAGCTTACAGATACGCAGTATTTT. Protein product: CASRAQGQLTDTQYF. This sequence joins TRBV6-5 and TRBJ2-3; 7 nucleotides agree with TRBD1. The V gene's germline CDR1 is MNHEY and CDR2 SVGAGI. This CDR3 contains 15 residues. The V and J ends lost 6 bases and 3 bases, in that order; junction bases with no gene match: 9.

This clone was observed a single time. Written as DNA, the CDR3 is TGTGCCAGCAGCTTGGGGACAGGGGCTTTTGGGGCTGAAGCTTTCTTT. As protein: CASSLGTGAFGAEAFF. V and J are TRBV5-8 and TRBJ1-1, with 9 bases aligning to TRBD1. Germline V gene sequence: CDR1 SGHTS, CDR2 YDEGEE. The trim removed 0 bases at V and 6 bases at J, leaving 9 bases unmatched. The CDR3 is 16 residues long. The whole variable domain, filled in from reference TRBV5-8 and TRBJ1-1, reads EAGVTQSPTHLIKTRGQQATLRCSPISGHTSVYWYQQALGLGLQFLLWYDEGEERNRGNFPPRFSGRQFPNYSSELNVNALELEDSALYLCASSLGTGAFGAEAFFGQGTRLTVV.

The rearrangement links TRBV6-5 to TRBJ2-1; a possible D gene is TRBD1 (6 bases). CDR1 is MNHEY, CDR2 SVGAGI, per germline. Trimming pared 6 bases from V and 4 bases from J, leaving 16 bases between. CDR3 length: 15 residues. The CDR3 DNA reads TGTGCCAGCAGCCCAACAGGGAGACGGTACAATGAGCAGTTCTTC. Translating it yields CASSPTGRRYNEQFF.

The chain is built from TRBV13 and TRBJ1-1, with D perhaps matching TRBD1 (5 bases). The CDR3 covers 13 residues. V lost 3 bases, J lost 7 bases, and 12 bases lay in between. Germline V gene data show CDR1 as PRHDT and CDR2 as FYEKMQ (reference sequence). CDR3 loop: CASSLGPGGEAFF. Written as DNA, the CDR3 is TGTGCCAGCAGCTTGGGACCCGGGGGTGAAGCTTTCTTT.

This rearrangement joins TRBV5-4 to TRBJ1-2; D is ambiguous. The CDR3 is 13 amino acids. V was shortened by 5 bases and J by 3 bases, with 11 bases between the two germline ends. Per the germline V gene, CDR1 is SGHNT and CDR2 is YYREEE (reference sequence). The CDR3 nucleotides read TGTGCCAGCAGGGCGACCACGTACTATGGCTACACCTTC. Residues: CASRATTYYGYTF.

CDR3 sequence (DNA): TGCGCCAGCAGCCAGAGCCCGGGGTTTCGAAACACCATATATTTT. Amino acids: CASSQSPGFRNTIYF. This chain links TRBV4-3 with TRBJ1-3; D remains ambiguous. CDR1 is LGHNA, CDR2 YSLEER, per germline. The CDR3 totals 15 residues. Trimming left V 3 bases short and J 5 bases short, with 14 bases between.

The chain couples TRBV7-9 to TRBJ2-1, with 11 bases aligning to TRBD1. Unmatched junction bases numbered 3, after V lost 4 bases and J lost 4 bases. From germline, CDR1 is SEHNR and CDR2 FQNEAQ (reference sequence). This CDR3 contains 15 residues. The CDR3 sequence: CASSSRDRGYNEQFF. CDR3 nucleotide sequence: TGTGCCAGCAGCTCCCGGGACAGGGGGTACAATGAGCAGTTCTTC.

The J gene is TRBJ2-1, the V gene TRBV30; 11 nucleotides agree with TRBD2. CDR3 length: 15 residues. V lost 4 bases to trimming and J lost 3 bases; unmatched junction nucleotides: 5. Germline assignment: CDR1 GTSNPN and CDR2 SVGIG (reference sequence). Written as DNA, the CDR3 is TGTGCCTGGACCCTGGGGACTAGCGGCTACAATGAGCAGTTCTTC. It is translated as CAWTLGTSGYNEQFF. Variable domain in full (rest from reference TRBV30 and TRBJ2-1): SQTIHQWPATLVQPVGSPLSLECTVEGTSNPNLYWYRQAAGRGLQLLFYSVGIGQISSEVPQNLSASRPQDRQFILSSKKLLLSDSGFYLCAWTLGTSGYNEQFFGPGTRLTVL.

The chain employs TRBV5-4 and TRBJ1-2; 9 bases map to TRBD1. The CDR3 consists of 13 residues. Germline loops: CDR1 SGHNT, CDR2 YYREEE (reference sequence). The J segment lost 8 bases and the V segment lost 4 bases, leaving 6 bases of the junction unmatched. The DNA of the CDR3 is TGTGCCAGCAGCACACAGGGGGCCGGGGGCTACACCTTC. As protein: CASSTQGAGGYTF.

The rearrangement uses TRBV6-1 and TRBJ1-5; D ambiguous. Germline V gives CDR1 MNHNS, CDR2 SASEGT. The V gene lost 2 bases and the J gene lost 5 bases, with 13 bases spanning the gap. This CDR3 region has 15 residues. The CDR3 DNA follows: TGTGCCAGCAGTGAAATCGTTGGCAGTTATCAGCCCCAGCATTTT. Its translation: CASSEIVGSYQPQHF.